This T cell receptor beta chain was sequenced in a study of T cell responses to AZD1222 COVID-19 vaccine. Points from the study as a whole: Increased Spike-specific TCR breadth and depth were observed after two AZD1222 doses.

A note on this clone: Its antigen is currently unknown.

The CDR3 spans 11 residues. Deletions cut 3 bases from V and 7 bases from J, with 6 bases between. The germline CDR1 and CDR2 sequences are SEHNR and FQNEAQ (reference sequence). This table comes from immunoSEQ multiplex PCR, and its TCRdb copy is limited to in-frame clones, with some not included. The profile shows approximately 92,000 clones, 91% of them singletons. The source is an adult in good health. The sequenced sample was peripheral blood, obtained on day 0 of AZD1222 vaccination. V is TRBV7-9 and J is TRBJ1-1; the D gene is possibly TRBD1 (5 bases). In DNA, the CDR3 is TGTGCCAGCAGCTTTACAGGTGAAGCTTTCTTT. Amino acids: CASSFTGEAFF.